Following are 2 T cell receptor beta chains from one sample sequenced in a study of T cell responses to AZD1222 COVID-19 vaccine. Generated by immunoSEQ multiplex PCR, the TCRdb table keeps only in-frame clones and is missing some. The data contain some 170,000 clones, 90% to 95% of them singletons. Sequencing used peripheral blood, obtained 28 days after the second AZD1222 dose. The receptors here all came from an adult who received the AZD1222 COVID-19 vaccine.

J is TRBJ2-2 and V is TRBV11-2, with a possible D match to TRBD1 (5 bases). Trimming shortened V by 3 bases and J by 7 bases, and 9 bases separated the two germline ends. This CDR3 contains 13 residues. CDR1 SGHAT and CDR2 FQNNGV come from the germline V gene. The chain's CDR3 is CASSLSQGGELFF. DNA for the CDR3: TGTGCCAGCAGCTTGTCCCAGGGCGGGGAGCTGTTTTTT.

CDR3 sequence reads: CASSLTPEKSGEQYF. The CDR3 DNA sequence: TGCGCCAGCAGCCTAACTCCTGAGAAGTCCGGCGAGCAGTACTTC. The chain couples TRBV5-1 to TRBJ2-7; D gene unclear. V shed 4 bases and J shed 6 bases, with 20 bases lying between them. The CDR3 has 15 amino acids. In germline, CDR1 is SGHRS, CDR2 YFSETQ.